The 18 T cell receptor beta chains given below trace back to one sample, sequenced in a study of cytomegalovirus exposure and HLA in healthy donors. The primer mix had 60 Vbeta and 13 Jbeta primers. TCRdb's table, derived via immunoSEQ multiplex PCR, lists solely in-frame clones and lacks some. The repertoire table contains about 50,000 clones. The source material was PBMCs. Source of these receptors: a woman in her thirties or forties in good health and CMV-seronegative.

The chain employs TRBV7-9 and TRBJ2-7, with TRBD2 as a possible D gene (5 bases). Germline V gives CDR1 SEHNR, CDR2 FQNEAQ (reference sequence). This CDR3 is 14 amino acids long. V was shortened by 7 bases and J by 4 bases, with 17 bases between the two germline ends. The CDR3 sequence is CASTLGLSGYEQYF. Written as DNA, the CDR3 is TGTGCCAGCACCCTAGGGTTGTCGGGGTACGAGCAGTACTTC.

V usage is TRBV6-6 and J usage is TRBJ2-1, with 10 bases that match TRBD2. Germline V gene data show CDR1 as MNHNY and CDR2 as SVGAGI (reference sequence). V lost 2 bases to trimming and J lost 8 bases; unmatched junction nucleotides: 6. The CDR3 extends over 15 amino acids. The CDR3 loop reads CASSYIGTSVDEQFF. The CDR3 bases are TGTGCCAGCAGTTACATTGGGACTAGCGTAGATGAGCAGTTCTTC.

The chain recombines TRBV4-2 with TRBJ2-3; D gene ambiguous. The germline gives CDR1 LGHNA, CDR2 YNFKEQ. The ends were cut back, 1 base at V and 1 base at J, with 6 bases in the middle. The CDR3 covers 14 residues. Written as DNA, the CDR3 is TGTGCCAGCAGCCAAGCTTCAGGCACAGATACGCAGTATTTT. Its translation: CASSQASGTDTQYF.

The chain couples TRBV4-2 to TRBJ1-2; TRBD1 might be the D (6 bases). The CDR3 length is 15 residues. Germline-derived CDR1 and CDR2 are LGHNA and YNFKEQ. V lost 0 bases to trimming and J lost 5 bases, with 13 bases between them. The CDR3 sequence is CASSQDLDSSYGYTF. The CDR3 region has the DNA TGTGCCAGCAGCCAAGATTTGGACAGCTCTTATGGCTACACCTTC.

V usage is TRBV18 and J usage is TRBJ2-7; D perhaps matches TRBD1 (6 bases). Germline V gene lookup returns CDR1 KGHSH and CDR2 LQKENI. The CDR3 totals 12 residues. Trimming pared 6 bases from V and 3 bases from J, leaving 9 bases between. CDR3 bases: TGTGCCAGCTCTTCGGACAGCTACGAGCAGTACTTC. Translated: CASSSDSYEQYF.

CDR3 residues: CASSQSLTGSYEQYF. The CDR3, as DNA: TGCGCCAGCAGCCAATCCCTGACAGGGTCCTACGAGCAGTACTTC. The V gene is TRBV4-1, the J gene TRBJ2-7; TRBD1 matches 7 bases. The CDR3 spans 15 residues. The trim removed 2 bases at V and 1 base at J, leaving 5 bases unmatched. Looked up from germline, CDR1 is MGHRA and CDR2 is YSYEKL.

This chain links TRBV18 with TRBJ2-7; the match to TRBD1 covers 8 bases. J gave up 6 bases and V 5 bases, and 6 bases lay outside the gene matches. The CDR3 consists of 13 residues. CDR1 is KGHSH, CDR2 LQKENI, per germline. CDR3 in amino acids: CASSSSRGLEQYF. In DNA form, the CDR3 reads TGTGCCAGCTCATCTTCCAGGGGGCTCGAGCAGTACTTC.

The J gene is TRBJ2-5, the V gene TRBV9, with 11 bases matching TRBD2. Germline CDR1 reads SGDLS; CDR2 reads YYNGEE. The CDR3 totals 16 residues. The J segment lost 2 bases and the V segment lost 0 bases, leaving 3 bases of the junction unmatched. This chain's CDR3 is CASSVDASGRQETQYF. CDR3 bases: TGTGCCAGCAGCGTAGACGCTAGCGGGAGGCAAGAGACCCAGTACTTC.

V usage is TRBV30 and J usage is TRBJ2-3; D uncertain. Germline CDR1 and CDR2: GTSNPN and SVGIG (reference sequence). V lost 0 bases and J 2 bases, leaving 9 bases between the germline ends. This CDR3 has 14 amino acids. The DNA for the CDR3 is TGTGCCTGGAGTGTATGGCGGATCACAGATACGCAGTATTTT. Translation: CAWSVWRITDTQYF.

J is TRBJ2-2 and V is TRBV6-1, with 8 bases aligning to TRBD1. The CDR3 sequence is 15 residues long. The trim removed 7 bases at V and 7 bases at J, leaving 11 bases unmatched. Germline CDR1 is MNHNS and CDR2 is SASEGT. This chain's CDR3 is CASMVDRGVNGELFF. The CDR3 DNA is TGTGCCAGCATGGTCGACAGGGGTGTAAACGGGGAGCTGTTTTTT.

This chain connects TRBV9 to TRBJ2-7; tentatively, D is TRBD2 (6 bases). This CDR3 comprises 13 residues. Germline V gene sequence: CDR1 SGDLS, CDR2 YYNGEE. Trimming stripped 4 bases from V and 6 bases from J, with 14 bases between. In DNA form, the CDR3 reads TGTGCCAGCAGCCCCCGACTAGTTGGCGAGCAGTACTTC. Encoded protein: CASSPRLVGEQYF. Variable domain in full (rest from reference TRBV9 and TRBJ2-7): DSGVTQTPKHLITATGQRVTLRCSPRSGDLSVYWYQQSLDQGLQFLIQYYNGEERAKGNILERFSAQQFPDLHSELNLSSLELGDSALYFCASSPRLVGEQYFGPGTRLTVT.

The rearrangement links TRBV5-1 to TRBJ1-1; TRBD1 is a possible D gene (6 bases). This CDR3 has 14 residues. Germline loops: CDR1 SGHRS, CDR2 YFSETQ. V was shortened by 3 bases and J by 1 base, with 10 bases between the two germline ends. DNA of the CDR3: TGCGCCAGCAGCTCGGAAGGGGGGAACACTGAAGCTTTCTTT. It encodes CASSSEGGNTEAFF.

The V gene is TRBV29-1, the J gene TRBJ2-1; 7 bases line up with TRBD2. The CDR3 is 16 residues long. Germline loops: CDR1 SQVTM, CDR2 ANQGSEA. Unmatched junction bases numbered 12, after V lost 0 bases and J lost 7 bases. Here the CDR3 reads CSVEDPGLGATNEQFF. The DNA for the CDR3 is TGCAGCGTTGAAGACCCCGGACTAGGGGCTACAAATGAGCAGTTCTTC.

The chain carries TRBV28 and TRBJ2-7, with 9 bases that match TRBD1. The trim removed 4 bases at V and 3 bases at J, leaving 10 bases unmatched. CDR3 length: 16 amino acids. Germline lookup yields CDR1 MDHEN and CDR2 SYDVKM. The CDR3 region has the DNA TGTGCCAGCAGTTCCTTTTATTCGGGACAGGGCTACGAGCAGTACTTC. Amino acid sequence: CASSSFYSGQGYEQYF.

The chain recombines TRBV6-5 with TRBJ2-5, with TRBD2 matching 10 bases. V lost 6 bases, J lost 7 bases, and 11 bases stayed unmatched. The germline V gene encodes CDR1 MNHEY and CDR2 SVGAGI. The CDR3 contains 15 residues. In DNA form, the CDR3 reads TGTGCCAGCAGCCCTACTAGCGGGGCCAGTGGGACCCAGTACTTC. Translating gives CASSPTSGASGTQYF.

The chain has TRBV4-1 and TRBJ2-1; D not certain. The CDR3 runs to 13 residues. Germline V CDR1 and CDR2: MGHRA, YSYEKL. V lost 0 bases to trimming and J lost 10 bases, with 10 bases between them. CDR3 sequence reads: CASSQDPVREQFF. The CDR3 DNA follows: TGCGCCAGCAGCCAAGACCCTGTTCGGGAGCAGTTCTTC.

V usage is TRBV19 and J usage is TRBJ1-1; TRBD1 is a possible D gene (5 bases). V dropped 4 bases and J dropped 4 bases, with 25 bases sitting between them. Germline assignment: CDR1 LNHDA and CDR2 SQIVND (reference sequence). The CDR3 is made up of 18 amino acids. The CDR3 reads CASSTNPRTQGTSTEAFF. The DNA for the CDR3 is TGTGCCAGTAGTACCAATCCCCGGACGCAGGGTACGAGCACTGAAGCTTTCTTT.

The V and J genes are TRBV5-1 and TRBJ2-7; 12 nucleotides line up with TRBD2. From germline, CDR1 is SGHRS and CDR2 YFSETQ. The CDR3 covers 16 residues. V was clipped by 1 base and J by 6 bases; unmatched bases: 8. CDR3 coding DNA: TGCGCCAGCAGCTTGATGACTAGCGGGGGAAGGGGCGAGCAGTACTTC. Residues: CASSLMTSGGRGEQYF.